The 26 T cell receptor beta chains in this list originate from one sample, sequenced in a study of blood T cells in healthy people across ages (dated by TCRdb to between 2015 and 2017). The library was obtained by 5' RACE. The sequencing machine was an Illumina HiSeq 2500. A second PCR of roughly 7 to 12 cycles was performed with a sample-barcoded 5' primer and a J-beta primer mix. TCRdb ran its own pipeline on the public reads, namely fastp trimming at Q25 and MiXCR clone calling, and kept in-frame beta chains. Rows matching on CDR3 protein sequence are summarized as one entry with the most common DNA and genes. The sample table records roughly 1,100,000 distinct CDR3 sequences; about 23% of these occur just once. The ten most abundant clones make up less than 0.85% of the sample. The sample also formed part of further work on T cells of mothers and their children.

The specimen was blood. All receptors come from a girl aged 2 to 10 in good health.

J is TRBJ1-1 and V is TRBV4-3, with D perhaps matching TRBD1 (5 bases). CDR3 length equals 16 residues. Trimming pared 4 bases from V and 1 base from J, leaving 16 bases between. Germline values: CDR1 LGHNA, CDR2 YSLEER. CDR3 in amino acids: CASSRDLRESNTEAFF. In DNA form, the CDR3 reads TGCGCCAGCAGCCGAGACCTCAGGGAATCGAACACTGAAGCTTTCTTT.

The chain links TRBV28 to TRBJ2-4, with D perhaps given as TRBD1 or TRBD2 (5 bases each). CDR3 length: 16 residues. V lost 2 bases to trimming and J lost 1 base, with 12 bases between them. CDR1 MDHEN and CDR2 SYDVKM come from the germline V gene. CDR3 nucleotides: TGTGCCAGCAGTTTAGGGGCCGGCGGGGCCAAAAACATTCAGTACTTC. It specifies CASSLGAGGAKNIQYF.

There are a few counts of this clonotype. In nucleotides, the CDR3 is TGTGCCAGCAGTCCTAATCAGCGGTTGGCTGAAGCTTTCTTT. Translation gives CASSPNQRLAEAFF. The rearrangement uses TRBV7-9 and TRBJ1-1, with unresolved D. The CDR3 is made up of 14 amino acids. The V and J ends lost 6 bases and 6 bases respectively, with 17 bases between them. The germline V gene has CDR1 SEHNR and CDR2 FQNEAQ (reference sequence).

This clonotype turned up a few times. The genes are TRBV20-1 and TRBJ2-3; TRBD2 aligns across 10 bases. V lost 5 bases and J lost 3; bases outside the gene matches: 8. The germline CDR1 and CDR2 sequences are DFQATT and SNEGSKA (reference sequence). This CDR3 spans 15 amino acids. CDR3 bases: TGCAGTGCTTCTAGCGGGAGCGGTAAGACAGATACGCAGTATTTT. Amino acid sequence: CSASSGSGKTDTQYF.

The chain recombines TRBV11-2 with TRBJ1-6, with D perhaps TRBD1 (5 bases). V shed 6 bases and J shed 6 bases, with 18 bases lying between them. The CDR3 is 16 amino acids. Germline V gene sequence: CDR1 SGHAT, CDR2 FQNNGV. In DNA form, the CDR3 reads TGTGCCAGCAGACAGATCTCAGGGACGAGTAATTCACCCCTCCACTTT. Translated: CASRQISGTSNSPLHF.

This clonotype was seen a handful of times. The chain links TRBV29-1 to TRBJ1-1, with D unresolved. Germline V CDR1 and CDR2: SQVTM, ANQGSEA. This CDR3 is 14 amino acids long. The ends were cut back, 4 bases at V and 1 base at J, with 13 bases in the middle. The CDR3 loop reads CSVGSGVTNTEAFF. In DNA form, the CDR3 reads TGCAGCGTTGGGTCAGGAGTGACGAACACTGAAGCTTTCTTT.

This rearrangement joins TRBV15 to TRBJ2-5; 9 bases line up with TRBD1. Per the germline V gene, CDR1 is LNHNV and CDR2 is YYDKDF (reference sequence). The CDR3 length is 11 residues. The ends lost 8 bases at V and 9 bases at J; junction bases unmatched: 4. CDR3 region: CATGQGSAQYF. CDR3 sequence (DNA): TGTGCCACCGGACAGGGGTCGGCCCAGTACTTC.

The rearrangement links TRBV7-3 to TRBJ1-1, with TRBD1 matching 9 bases. This CDR3 is 15 amino acids long. The ends lost 5 bases at V and 3 bases at J; junction bases unmatched: 7. Germline values: CDR1 SGHTA, CDR2 FQGTGA. The CDR3 here is CASSPNRGLDTEAFF. CDR3 in DNA: TGTGCCAGCAGCCCAAACAGGGGGCTGGACACTGAAGCTTTCTTT. The full variable domain, rest sourced from reference TRBV7-3 and TRBJ1-1, is GAGVSQTPSNKVTEKGKYVELRCDPISGHTALYWYRQSLGQGPEFLIYFQGTGAADDSGLPNDRFFAVRPEGSVSTLKIQRTERGDSAVYLCASSPNRGLDTEAFFGQGTRLTVV.

The chain has TRBV5-1 and TRBJ2-1; a possible D gene is TRBD2 (6 bases). From germline, CDR1 is SGHRS and CDR2 YFSETQ. This CDR3 spans 14 amino acids. V was trimmed by 1 base and J by 5 bases, leaving 10 bases between them. The CDR3 reads CASSLREYDNEQFF. DNA of the CDR3: TGCGCCAGCAGCTTGCGGGAGTACGACAATGAGCAGTTCTTC. The full variable domain, its missing parts supplied by reference TRBV5-1 and TRBJ2-1, is KAGVTQTPRYLIKTRGQQVTLSCSPISGHRSVSWYQQTPGQGLQFLFEYFSETQRNKGNFPGRFSGRQFSNSRSEMNVSTLELGDSALYLCASSLREYDNEQFFGPGTRLTVL.

The chain's CDR3 is CASSEYFGSGSPSYNEQFF. The DNA of the CDR3 is TGTGCCAGCAGTGAATATTTTGGTAGCGGGAGCCCCTCCTACAATGAGCAGTTCTTC. This chain uses TRBV25-1 with TRBJ2-1, with TRBD2 identical over 9 bases. Per the germline V gene, CDR1 is MGHDK and CDR2 is SYGVNS. The CDR3 is 19 residues long. V trimming: 0 bases; J trimming: 0 bases; junction bases outside the gene matches: 9.

There are a few counts of this clonotype. The rearrangement uses TRBV10-2 and TRBJ2-7; the D gene could be TRBD1 or TRBD2 (5 bases each). Germline loops: CDR1 WSHSY, CDR2 SAAADI. V lost 6 bases and J lost 1, with 10 bases in between. The CDR3 consists of 13 residues. In DNA, the CDR3 is TGCGCCAGCAGGGGACCCGGGTCCTACGAGCAGTACTTC. Amino acid sequence: CASRGPGSYEQYF.

The chain uses TRBV6-5 and TRBJ2-5; 12 positions agree with TRBD2. Trimming took 6 bases from V and 3 from J; bases not matched to a gene: 5. Germline values: CDR1 MNHEY, CDR2 SVGAGI. CDR3 length: 15 residues. The CDR3 DNA sequence: TGTGCCAGCAGGACACTAGCGGGGGGCGAAGAGACCCAGTACTTC. Its translation: CASRTLAGGEETQYF.

This clonotype was seen more than once but under ten times. The J gene is TRBJ2-5, the V gene TRBV25-1; 7 positions match TRBD2. TRBJ2-1 matches the DNA end more closely, so the J call is doubtful. The CDR3 has 12 residues. The germline CDR1 and CDR2 sequences are MGHDK and SYGVNS. In DNA form, the CDR3 reads TGTGCCAGCAGCGGGAGGTCCAATGAGCAGTTCTTC. Residues: CASSGRSNEQFF.

The V gene is TRBV7-9, the J gene TRBJ1-1; possibly TRBD1 for D (5 bases). Trimming took off 4 bases at V and 5 bases at J, with 17 bases between the two ends. The germline gives CDR1 SEHNR, CDR2 FQNEAQ (reference sequence). There are 15 residues in the CDR3. The chain's CDR3 is CASSSRLGGDTEAFF. The CDR3, as DNA: TGTGCCAGCAGCTCCCGGCTGGGGGGAGATACTGAAGCTTTCTTT.

The chain uses TRBV2 and TRBJ2-1; D unresolved. Trimming stripped 11 bases from V and 3 bases from J, with 14 bases between. This CDR3 has 13 residues. The germline V gene encodes CDR1 SNHLY and CDR2 FYNNEI. This chain's CDR3 is CAGLDDRYNEQFF. The CDR3 nucleotides are TGTGCCGGCCTTGACGACCGCTACAATGAGCAGTTCTTC. The full variable domain, rest sourced from reference TRBV2 and TRBJ2-1, is EPEVTQTPSHQVTQMGQEVILRCVPISNHLYFYWYRQILGQKVEFLVSFYNNEISEKSEIFDDQFSVERPDGSNFTLKIRSTKLEDSAMYFCAGLDDRYNEQFFGPGTRLTVL.

The chain uses TRBV20-1 and TRBJ1-2; no reliable D call. Germline CDR1 and CDR2: DFQATT and SNEGSKA (reference sequence). V was shortened by 6 bases and J by 4 bases, with 18 bases between the two germline ends. The CDR3 totals 14 residues. CDR3 sequence: CSATRIVLFYGYTF. The CDR3, as DNA: TGCAGTGCGACGCGGATAGTTCTCTTCTATGGCTACACCTTC.

The V call is TRBV29-1, the J call TRBJ1-1; 7 bases agree with TRBD1. The trim removed 7 bases at V and 2 bases at J, leaving 7 bases unmatched. This CDR3 comprises 13 residues. Germline V gene sequence: CDR1 SQVTM, CDR2 ANQGSEA. Here the CDR3 DNA reads TGCAGCGCCGCGACAGGGTTTAACACTGAAGCTTTCTTT. Translated, it gives CSAATGFNTEAFF.

Only a few counts were recorded for this clonotype. This chain joins TRBV4-3 and TRBJ1-6, with D uncertain. This CDR3 has 13 residues. In germline, CDR1 is LGHNA, CDR2 YSLEER. The V end lost 0 bases, the J end lost 8 bases, and 5 bases lay between the germline ends. CDR3 sequence (DNA): TGCGCCAGCAGCCAAGATTCGGATTCACCCCTCCACTTT. Protein sequence: CASSQDSDSPLHF.

This clonotype was recorded a few times. CDR3 residues: CASSQGNEATNEKLFF. The CDR3 region has the DNA TGTGCCAGCAGCCAAGGGAACGAGGCAACTAATGAAAAACTGTTTTTT. The gene calls are TRBV4-2 and TRBJ1-4; D gene unclear. In germline, CDR1 is LGHNA, CDR2 YNFKEQ. V was shortened by 1 base and J by 0 bases, with 9 bases between the two germline ends. The CDR3 contains 16 residues.

This clonotype was seen a few times. The rearrangement joins TRBV27 to TRBJ2-1; D is unclear. The assigned J gene may be wrong: the sequence end matches TRBJ2-7 better. Germline V CDR1 and CDR2: MNHEY, SMNVEV (reference sequence). The CDR3 is 13 amino acids. CDR3: CASSWSFAYEQYF. The CDR3 DNA reads TGTGCCAGCAGTTGGTCATTCGCCTACGAGCAGTACTTC.

This clonotype has ten or more counts. This chain connects TRBV4-3 to TRBJ2-7; a weak D match, TRBD1 (6 bases). CDR3 length equals 14 residues. From germline, CDR1 is LGHNA and CDR2 YSLEER. Trimming took off 0 bases at V and 0 bases at J, with 6 bases between the two ends. This CDR3 reads CASSQEDSSYEQYF. The CDR3 coding sequence is TGCGCCAGCAGCCAAGAGGACAGCTCCTACGAGCAGTACTTC.

A few counts support this clonotype. This rearrangement joins TRBV11-2 to TRBJ2-5; a weak D match, TRBD1 (6 bases). The J call is doubtful: the DNA matches TRBJ2-7 better. Germline values: CDR1 SGHAT, CDR2 FQNNGV. The CDR3 consists of 17 residues. The CDR3 loop reads CASSLDRGNPRGGEQYF. In DNA, the CDR3 is TGTGCCAGCAGCTTAGATCGAGGGAACCCCAGGGGTGGCGAGCAGTACTTC.

The CDR3 DNA sequence: TGCAGTGCTACCCAGCCTAGCACAGATACGCAGTATTTT. It codes for CSATQPSTDTQYF. This chain links TRBV20-1 with TRBJ2-3; D not certain. Deletions cut 4 bases from V and 0 bases from J, with 8 bases between. In germline, CDR1 is DFQATT, CDR2 SNEGSKA (reference sequence). This CDR3 is built from 13 residues.

This clonotype came up a few times. V gene TRBV29-1 combines with J gene TRBJ2-5, with D unresolved. CDR1 SQVTM and CDR2 ANQGSEA come from the germline V gene. The germline V and J ends were trimmed by 4 bases and 0 bases, with 6 bases remaining between them. The CDR3 consists of 12 residues. This chain's CDR3 is CSVAINQETQYF. CDR3 coding DNA: TGCAGCGTTGCAATCAACCAAGAGACCCAGTACTTC.

This clonotype was detected only once. The chain uses TRBV20-1 and TRBJ1-4, with D possibly TRBD1 on 5 matching bases. Germline CDR1 and CDR2: DFQATT and SNEGSKA (reference sequence). The CDR3 contains 15 residues. Trimming pared 4 bases from V and 5 bases from J, leaving 17 bases between. The CDR3 loop is CSATTPGLRNEKLFF. CDR3 DNA sequence: TGCAGTGCTACTACTCCGGGACTGAGAAATGAAAAACTGTTTTTT.

This clonotype came up many times. V usage is TRBV7-2 and J usage is TRBJ2-5; D not certain. Germline lookup yields CDR1 SGHTA and CDR2 FQGNSA. With 4 bases removed from V and 2 bases from J, the gap between germline ends came to 8 bases. The CDR3 sequence is 13 residues long. CDR3 loop: CASSSRHQETQYF. The CDR3 bases are TGTGCCAGCAGCTCCCGGCATCAAGAGACCCAGTACTTC.